This TCR beta chain appears in the sequencing data of a study of OX40 agonist ivuxolimab in advanced cancers. At the level of the study: Partial responses occurred in Three dose-escalation patients, one with hepatocellular carcinoma and two with cutaneous melanoma.

Only in-frame clones appear in the TCRdb table, and some are missing; sequencing was by immunoSEQ multiplex PCR. Found here are fewer than 90,000 clones, around 84% of them singletons; the top ten hold just over 2.5%. Comments on this clone: Its specificity is not known.

Study observations and caveats: Several nonresponders also turned out to have low normalized T-cell clonal expansion. At 0.1 to 3.0 mg/kg, clonal expansion of CD4+ and CD8+ blood T cells had occurred by week 6.

The CDR3 extends over 14 amino acids. CDR1 and CDR2 from the germline V gene are SGHVS and FQNEAQ. V was clipped by 2 bases and J by 5 bases, with 12 bases between them. The chain combines TRBV7-8 with TRBJ2-5, with no clear D. The source material was CD4+ or CD8+ T cells sorted from blood, sampled in a trial of the OX40 agonist ivuxolimab. The sequence derives from an adult with an advanced solid tumor such as melanoma, head and neck, liver or kidney cancer. The CDR3 is CASSLRSRRETQYF. CDR3 DNA: TGTGCCAGCAGCTTAAGGTCCCGCAGGGAGACCCAGTACTTC.